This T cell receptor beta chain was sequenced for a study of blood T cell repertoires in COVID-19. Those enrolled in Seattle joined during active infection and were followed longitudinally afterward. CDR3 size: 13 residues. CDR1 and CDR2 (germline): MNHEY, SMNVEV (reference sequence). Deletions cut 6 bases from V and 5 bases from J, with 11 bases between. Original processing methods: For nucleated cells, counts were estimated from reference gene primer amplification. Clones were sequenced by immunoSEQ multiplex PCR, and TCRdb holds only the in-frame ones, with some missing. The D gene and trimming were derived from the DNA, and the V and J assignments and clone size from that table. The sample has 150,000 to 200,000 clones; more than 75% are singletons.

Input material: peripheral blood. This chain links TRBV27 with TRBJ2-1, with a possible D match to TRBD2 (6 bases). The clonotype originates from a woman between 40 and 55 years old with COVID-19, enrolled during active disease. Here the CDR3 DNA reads TGTGCCAGCAGCCGGGGACTTCACAATGAGCAGTTCTTC. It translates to CASSRGLHNEQFF.